The sequence of this T cell receptor beta chain was determined in a study of beta chain features in type 1 diabetes. The isolated RNA, all of it, was reverse transcribed, so expressed TCRB transcripts were what got sequenced. Generated by immunoSEQ multiplex PCR, the TCRdb table keeps only in-frame clones and is missing some. The sample has over 700,000 clones; roughly 15% are singletons. The CDR3 is 14 amino acids. Germline lookup yields CDR1 SGHVS and CDR2 FQNEAQ. V lost 4 bases to trimming and J lost 7 bases; unmatched junction nucleotides: 5. This chain uses TRBV7-8 with TRBJ1-5; TRBD1 agrees at 9 bases. The clonotype was recovered from a woman aged 18-29 years in good health. Input material: naive CD4+ T cells from blood. This CDR3 is CASSSTGGWQPQHF. CDR3 nucleotides: TGTGCCAGCAGCTCCACAGGGGGCTGGCAGCCCCAGCATTTT. Using reference TRBV7-8 and TRBJ1-5 for the parts outside the CDR3, the full variable domain is GAGVSQSPRYKVAKRGQDVALRCDPISGHVSLFWYQQALGQGPEFLTYFQNEAQLDKSGLPSDRFFAERPEGSVSTLKIQRTQQEDSAVYLCASSSTGGWQPQHFGDGTRLSIL.